Each of the 2 T cell receptor beta chains below was sequenced from the same sample in a study of blood T cell repertoires in COVID-19. Measured with immunoSEQ multiplex PCR; TCRdb has only the in-frame clones, and not every one. The sample comprises 200,000 or so clones, roughly 80% of which are singletons, and roughly 2.3% rests with the top ten. Sequenced input: peripheral blood. These receptors were taken from a woman in her sixties with acute or convalescent COVID-19.

This chain uses TRBV5-6 with TRBJ2-3, with TRBD2 as a possible D gene (6 bases). The V end was cut by 4 bases, the J end by 5 bases, with 17 bases between. Germline CDR1 SGHDT, CDR2 YYEEEE. The CDR3 has 15 amino acids. The CDR3 DNA follows: TGTGCCAGCAGCGGCAAGCTTCTCGGGGGAGATACGCAGTATTTT. Protein: CASSGKLLGGDTQYF.

For the CDR3, the DNA is TGTGCCAGCAGCGTAGCCTATCGGGATGGCTACACCTTC. This translates into CASSVAYRDGYTF. The chain couples TRBV6-5 to TRBJ1-2, with D unresolved. Trimming took off 6 bases at V and 6 bases at J, with 14 bases between the two ends. The CDR3 sequence is 13 residues long. Per germline, CDR1 MNHEY and CDR2 SVGAGI.